Detailed here is one TCR beta chain. Its target is not known. Amplification targeted TCR beta CDR3 regions from RNA transcripts. In the first-round RT-PCR of the TCR CDR3, the HTBI primer set was used. TCRdb fed the multiplex PCR reads into MiXCR, producing one record per CDR3 protein. The sample carries hundreds of thousands of distinct CDR3 sequences, 20% to 25% recorded once. Diagnosis rested on symptoms, serum thyroxine and TRAb, thyroid ultrasound, and orbital computed tomography. This sample is drawn from a study of T cells in Graves' hyperthyroidism and ophthalmopathy. Study-level background: Specimen type is peripheral blood, collected at initial diagnosis prior to any treatment.

Study-wide results and limits: Ophthalmopathy was model-predicted a median about 6.7 months pre-onset. Among clonotypes expanded in thyroid above 0.001, most were also found in blood.

The ends lost 0 bases at V and 7 bases at J; junction bases unmatched: 8. This CDR3 is 16 amino acids long. Germline loops: CDR1 SGHDT, CDR2 YYEEEE. Sequencing was done on a sample of blood. The TCR sequence derives from a man aged 30-40 years with Graves' ophthalmopathy. The chain employs TRBV5-6 and TRBJ2-7, with TRBD2 matching 12 bases. The CDR3 DNA reads as TGTGCCAGCAGCTTGGAGACTAGCGGGAGAAGGTGGGAGCAGTACTTC. Translation: CASSLETSGRRWEQYF.